Described below is a single TCR beta chain sequence and its context. This entry is derived from a study of OX40 agonist ivuxolimab in advanced cancers. CDR1 is ENHRY and CDR2 is SYGVKD in the germline V gene. V was pared by 2 bases and J by 7 bases, with 13 bases between. This CDR3 has 14 residues. This table comes from immunoSEQ multiplex PCR, and its TCRdb copy is limited to in-frame clones, with some not included. This sample yields 60,000 to 65,000 clones, of which 75% to 95% are seen a single time; about 0.46% belongs to the top ten. The chain uses TRBV10-3 and TRBJ2-3; the D gene could be TRBD1 or TRBD2 (5 bases each). The receptor was derived from an adult with an advanced solid tumor such as melanoma, head and neck, liver or kidney cancer. The sample here was CD4+ or CD8+ T cells sorted from blood, taken in a trial of the OX40 agonist ivuxolimab. CDR3 amino acids: CAISEGTSGNTQYF. In nucleotides, the CDR3 is TGTGCCATCAGTGAGGGGACCAGCGGTAATACGCAGTATTTT.